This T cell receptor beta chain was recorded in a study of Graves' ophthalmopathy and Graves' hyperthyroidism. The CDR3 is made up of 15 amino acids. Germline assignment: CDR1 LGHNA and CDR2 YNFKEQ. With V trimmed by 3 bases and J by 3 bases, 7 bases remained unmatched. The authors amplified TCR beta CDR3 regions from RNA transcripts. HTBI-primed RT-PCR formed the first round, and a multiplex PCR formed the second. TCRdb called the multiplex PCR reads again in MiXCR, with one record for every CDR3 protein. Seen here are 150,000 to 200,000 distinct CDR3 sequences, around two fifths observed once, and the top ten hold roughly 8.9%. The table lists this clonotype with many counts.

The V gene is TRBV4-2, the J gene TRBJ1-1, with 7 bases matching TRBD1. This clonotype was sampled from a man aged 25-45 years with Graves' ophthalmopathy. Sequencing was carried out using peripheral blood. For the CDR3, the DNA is TGTGCCAGCAGCCACCTCAGGGGGGGGGACACTGAAGCTTTCTTT. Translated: CASSHLRGGDTEAFF.